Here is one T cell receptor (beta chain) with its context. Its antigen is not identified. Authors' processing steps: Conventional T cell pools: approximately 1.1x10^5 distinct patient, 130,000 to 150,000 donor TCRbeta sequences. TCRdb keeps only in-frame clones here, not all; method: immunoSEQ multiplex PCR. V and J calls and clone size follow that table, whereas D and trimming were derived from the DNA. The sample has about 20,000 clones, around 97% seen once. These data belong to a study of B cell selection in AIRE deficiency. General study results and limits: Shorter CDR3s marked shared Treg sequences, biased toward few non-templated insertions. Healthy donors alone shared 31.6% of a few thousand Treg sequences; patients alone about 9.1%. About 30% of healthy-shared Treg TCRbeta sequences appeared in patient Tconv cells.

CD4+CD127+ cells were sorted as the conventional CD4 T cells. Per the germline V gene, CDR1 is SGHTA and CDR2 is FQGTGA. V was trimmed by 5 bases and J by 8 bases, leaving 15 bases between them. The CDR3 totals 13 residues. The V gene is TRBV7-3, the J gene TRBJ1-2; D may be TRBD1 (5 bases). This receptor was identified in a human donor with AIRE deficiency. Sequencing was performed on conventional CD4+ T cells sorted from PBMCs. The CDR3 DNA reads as TGTGCCAGCAGCCCGGGGCGTCGCGCCGGCTACACCTTC. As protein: CASSPGRRAGYTF. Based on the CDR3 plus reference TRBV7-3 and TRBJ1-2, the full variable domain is GAGVSQTPSNKVTEKGKYVELRCDPISGHTALYWYRQSLGQGPEFLIYFQGTGAADDSGLPNDRFFAVRPEGSVSTLKIQRTERGDSAVYLCASSPGRRAGYTFGSGTRLTVV.